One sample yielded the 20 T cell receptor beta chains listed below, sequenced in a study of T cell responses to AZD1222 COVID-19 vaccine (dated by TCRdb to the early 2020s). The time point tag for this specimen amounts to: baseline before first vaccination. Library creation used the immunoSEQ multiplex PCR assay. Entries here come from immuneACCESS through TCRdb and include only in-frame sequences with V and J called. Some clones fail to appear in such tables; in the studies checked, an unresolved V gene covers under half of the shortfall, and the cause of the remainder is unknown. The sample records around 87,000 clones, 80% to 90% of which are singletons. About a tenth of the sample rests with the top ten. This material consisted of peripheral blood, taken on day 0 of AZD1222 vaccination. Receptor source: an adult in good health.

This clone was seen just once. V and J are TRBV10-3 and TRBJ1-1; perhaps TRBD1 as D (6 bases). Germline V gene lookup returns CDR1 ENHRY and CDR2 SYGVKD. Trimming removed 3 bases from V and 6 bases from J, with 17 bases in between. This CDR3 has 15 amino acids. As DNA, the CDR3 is TGTGCCATCAGTGAAGCGGGGGCCCCGGGGTCTGAAGCTTTCTTT. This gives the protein CAISEAGAPGSEAFF.

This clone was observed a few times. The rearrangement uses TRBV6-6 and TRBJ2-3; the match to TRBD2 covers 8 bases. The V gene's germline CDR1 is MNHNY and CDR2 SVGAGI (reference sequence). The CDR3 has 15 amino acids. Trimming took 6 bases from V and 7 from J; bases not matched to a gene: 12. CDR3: CASRGLERGGNTQYF. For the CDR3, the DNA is TGTGCCAGCAGGGGACTAGAGAGGGGGGGCAATACGCAGTATTTT.

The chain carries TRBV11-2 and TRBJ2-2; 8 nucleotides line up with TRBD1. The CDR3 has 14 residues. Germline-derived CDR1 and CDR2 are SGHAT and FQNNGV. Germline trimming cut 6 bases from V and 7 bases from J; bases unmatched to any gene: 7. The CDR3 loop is CASRSGGTIGELFF. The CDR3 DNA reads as TGTGCCAGCAGGTCAGGGGGCACCATCGGGGAGCTGTTTTTT.

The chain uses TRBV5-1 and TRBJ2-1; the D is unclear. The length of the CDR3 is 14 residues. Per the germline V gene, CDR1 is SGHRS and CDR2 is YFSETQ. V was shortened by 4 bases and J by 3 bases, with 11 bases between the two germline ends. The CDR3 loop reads CASSKPPLYNEQFF. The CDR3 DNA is TGCGCCAGCAGCAAACCGCCTCTCTACAATGAGCAGTTCTTC. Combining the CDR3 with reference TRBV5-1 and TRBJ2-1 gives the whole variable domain KAGVTQTPRYLIKTRGQQVTLSCSPISGHRSVSWYQQTPGQGLQFLFEYFSETQRNKGNFPGRFSGRQFSNSRSEMNVSTLELGDSALYLCASSKPPLYNEQFFGPGTRLTVL.

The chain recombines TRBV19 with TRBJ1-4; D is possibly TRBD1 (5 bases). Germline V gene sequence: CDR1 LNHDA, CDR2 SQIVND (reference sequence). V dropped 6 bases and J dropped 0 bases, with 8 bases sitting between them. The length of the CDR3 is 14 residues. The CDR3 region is CASSAGTTNEKLFF. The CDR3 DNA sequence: TGTGCCAGTAGCGCAGGGACAACTAATGAAAAACTGTTTTTT.

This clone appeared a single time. The CDR3 bases are TGTGCCAGCAGCTTGTTACCGGGACAGGGGAGTCGCGAGCAGTACTTC. Translated, it gives CASSLLPGQGSREQYF. The chain uses TRBV7-9 and TRBJ2-7; 10 bases match TRBD1. This CDR3 region has 16 residues. CDR1 is SEHNR and CDR2 is FQNEAQ in the germline V gene (reference sequence). The V and J ends lost 3 bases and 6 bases, in that order; junction bases with no gene match: 11.

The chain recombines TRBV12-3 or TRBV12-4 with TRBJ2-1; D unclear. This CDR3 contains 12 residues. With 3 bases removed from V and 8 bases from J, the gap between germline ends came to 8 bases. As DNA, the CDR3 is TGTGCCAGCAGTTTGATTCGTGATGAGCAGTTCTTC. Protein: CASSLIRDEQFF.

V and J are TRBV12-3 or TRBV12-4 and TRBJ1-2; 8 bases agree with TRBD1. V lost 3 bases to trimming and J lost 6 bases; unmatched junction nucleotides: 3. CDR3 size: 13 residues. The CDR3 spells CASSFRGRDGYTF. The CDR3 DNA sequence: TGTGCCAGCAGTTTCAGGGGGCGCGATGGCTACACCTTC.

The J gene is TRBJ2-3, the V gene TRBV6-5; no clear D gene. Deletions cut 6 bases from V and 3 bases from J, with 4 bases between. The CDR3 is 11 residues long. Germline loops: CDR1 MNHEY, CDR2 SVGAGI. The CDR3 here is CASRETDTQYF. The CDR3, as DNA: TGTGCCAGCAGAGAGACAGATACGCAGTATTTT.

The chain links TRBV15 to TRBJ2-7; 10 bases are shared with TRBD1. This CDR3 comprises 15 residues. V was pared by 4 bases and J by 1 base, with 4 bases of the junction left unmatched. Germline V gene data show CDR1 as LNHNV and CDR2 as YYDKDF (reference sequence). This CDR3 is CATSKPGQGSYEQYF. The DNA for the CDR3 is TGTGCCACCAGCAAACCGGGACAGGGGTCCTACGAGCAGTACTTC.

CDR3 in amino acids: CASSRSDRGRRYTEAFF. The CDR3 region has the DNA TGTGCCAGCAGCCGATCGGACAGGGGGCGTAGGTACACTGAAGCTTTCTTT. The V call is TRBV5-6, the J call TRBJ1-1; 11 bases are a match to TRBD1. Germline V gives CDR1 SGHDT, CDR2 YYEEEE. The CDR3 is made up of 17 amino acids. Trimming at V came to 4 bases and at J to 3 bases, leaving 11 bases not matched to a gene.

DNA of the CDR3: TGTGCCAGCAGCTCCCATAGCGGGAGGATGCCCCCGCAGTATTTT. This codes for CASSSHSGRMPPQYF. J is TRBJ2-3 and V is TRBV7-2; TRBD2 matches 10 bases. CDR3 length: 15 residues. Unmatched junction bases numbered 11, after V lost 4 bases and J lost 10 bases. Germline CDR1 SGHTA, CDR2 FQGNSA.

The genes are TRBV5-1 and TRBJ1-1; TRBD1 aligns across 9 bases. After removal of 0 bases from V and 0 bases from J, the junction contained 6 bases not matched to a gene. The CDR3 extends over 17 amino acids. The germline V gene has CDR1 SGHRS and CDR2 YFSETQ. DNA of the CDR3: TGCGCCAGCAGCTTGGAGGGACAGGGACTGGTGAACACTGAAGCTTTCTTT. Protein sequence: CASSLEGQGLVNTEAFF.

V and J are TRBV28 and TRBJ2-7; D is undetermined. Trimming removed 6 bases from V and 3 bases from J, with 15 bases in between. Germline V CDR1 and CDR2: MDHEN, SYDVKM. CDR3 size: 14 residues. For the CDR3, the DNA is TGTGCCAGCAGGCAACGTCCCCACAGCTACGAGCAGTACTTC. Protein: CASRQRPHSYEQYF. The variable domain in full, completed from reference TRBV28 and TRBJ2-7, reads DVKVTQSSRYLVKRTGEKVFLECVQDMDHENMFWYRQDPGLGLRLIYFSYDVKMKEKGDIPEGYSVSREKKERFSLILESASTNQTSMYLCASRQRPHSYEQYFGPGTRLTVT.

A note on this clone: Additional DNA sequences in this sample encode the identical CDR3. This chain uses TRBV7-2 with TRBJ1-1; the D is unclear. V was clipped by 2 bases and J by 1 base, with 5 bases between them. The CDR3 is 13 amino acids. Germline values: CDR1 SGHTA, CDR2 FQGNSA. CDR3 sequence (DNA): TGTGCCAGCAGCTTAACCGAGAACACTGAAGCTTTCTTT. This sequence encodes CASSLTENTEAFF.

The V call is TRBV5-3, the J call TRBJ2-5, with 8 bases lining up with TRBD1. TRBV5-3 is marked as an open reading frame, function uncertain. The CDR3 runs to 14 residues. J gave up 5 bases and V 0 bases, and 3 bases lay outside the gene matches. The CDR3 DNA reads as TGTGCCAGAAGCTTGGTGACAGGGGAGGAGACCCAGTACTTC. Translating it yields CARSLVTGEETQYF.

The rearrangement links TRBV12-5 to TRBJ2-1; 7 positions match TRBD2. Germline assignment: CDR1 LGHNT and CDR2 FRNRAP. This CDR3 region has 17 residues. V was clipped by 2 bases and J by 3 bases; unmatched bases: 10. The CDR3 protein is CASGLKVGGRYYNEQFF. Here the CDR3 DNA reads TGTGCTAGTGGTTTGAAGGTCGGGGGGAGGTACTACAATGAGCAGTTCTTC.

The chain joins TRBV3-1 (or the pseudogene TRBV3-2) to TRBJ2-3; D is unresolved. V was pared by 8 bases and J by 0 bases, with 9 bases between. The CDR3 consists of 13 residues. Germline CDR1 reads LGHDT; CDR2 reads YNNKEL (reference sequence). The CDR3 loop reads CASVDASTDTQYF. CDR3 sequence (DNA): TGTGCCAGCGTGGACGCTAGCACAGATACGCAGTATTTT.

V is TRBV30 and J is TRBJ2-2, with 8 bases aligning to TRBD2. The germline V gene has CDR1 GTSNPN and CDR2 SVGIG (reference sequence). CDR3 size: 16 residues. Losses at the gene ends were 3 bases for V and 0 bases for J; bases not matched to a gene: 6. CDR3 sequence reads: CAWRRRGGSNTGELFF. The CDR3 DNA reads TGTGCCTGGAGGAGACGCGGGGGGTCGAACACCGGGGAGCTGTTTTTT.

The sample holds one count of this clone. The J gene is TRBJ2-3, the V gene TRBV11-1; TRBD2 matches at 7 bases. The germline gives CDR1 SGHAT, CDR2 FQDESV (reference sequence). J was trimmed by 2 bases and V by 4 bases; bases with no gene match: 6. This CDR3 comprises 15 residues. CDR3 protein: CASSWGGRTTDTQYF. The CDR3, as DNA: TGTGCCAGCAGCTGGGGGGGGAGGACCACAGATACGCAGTATTTT.